This T cell receptor beta chain originates from a study of blood T cell repertoires in COVID-19. About the study: Samples representing acute and convalescent COVID-19 were sourced from the United States, Italy and Spain. Nucleic acid was either cDNA or gDNA, and it came from T cells, B-cell-depleted T cells, or PBMCs.

Using immunoSEQ multiplex PCR, the repertoire was profiled, and TCRdb retains in-frame clones only, with some absent. The data hold 55,000 to 70,000 clones, with about four fifths observed a single time. This clone was picked up one time. Looked up from germline, CDR1 is SGHTA and CDR2 is FQGNSA. The CDR3 has 16 amino acids. V dropped 1 base and J dropped 7; count of bases not matched to a gene: 11. Material: peripheral blood. This receptor was identified in a human donor in a cohort sampled during active COVID-19. The V gene is TRBV7-2, the J gene TRBJ2-7; TRBD2 matches at 9 bases. CDR3 DNA sequence: TGTGCCAGCAGCTTAGAGGTTAGCGGGGGCCTCGGGGAGCAGTACTTC. The encoded protein is CASSLEVSGGLGEQYF.